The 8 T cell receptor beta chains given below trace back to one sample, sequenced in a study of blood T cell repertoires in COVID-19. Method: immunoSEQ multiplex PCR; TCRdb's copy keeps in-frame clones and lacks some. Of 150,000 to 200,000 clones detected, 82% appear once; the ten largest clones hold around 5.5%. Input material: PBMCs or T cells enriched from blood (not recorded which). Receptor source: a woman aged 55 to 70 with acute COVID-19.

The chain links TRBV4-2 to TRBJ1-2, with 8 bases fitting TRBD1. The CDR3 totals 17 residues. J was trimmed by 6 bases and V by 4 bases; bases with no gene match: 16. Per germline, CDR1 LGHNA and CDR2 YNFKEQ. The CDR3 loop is CASSPQDGTGFLDGYTF. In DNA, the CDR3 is TGTGCCAGCAGCCCCCAGGACGGGACAGGATTTTTGGATGGCTACACCTTC.

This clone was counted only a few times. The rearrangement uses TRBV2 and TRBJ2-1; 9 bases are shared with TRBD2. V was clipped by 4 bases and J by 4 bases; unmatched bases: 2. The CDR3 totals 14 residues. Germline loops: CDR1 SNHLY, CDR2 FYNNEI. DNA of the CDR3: TGTGCCAGCAGTGGACTAGCGGTTTACAATGAGCAGTTCTTC. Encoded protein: CASSGLAVYNEQFF.

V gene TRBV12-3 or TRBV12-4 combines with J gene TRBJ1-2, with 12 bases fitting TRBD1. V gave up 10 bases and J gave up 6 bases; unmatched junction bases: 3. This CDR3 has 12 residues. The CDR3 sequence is CATGTGGHGYTF. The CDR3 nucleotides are TGTGCCACTGGGACAGGGGGCCATGGCTACACCTTC.

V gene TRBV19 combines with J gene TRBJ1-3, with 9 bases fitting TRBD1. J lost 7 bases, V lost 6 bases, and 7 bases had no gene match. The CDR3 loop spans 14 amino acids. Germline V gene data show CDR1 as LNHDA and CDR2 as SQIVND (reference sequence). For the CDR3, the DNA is TGTGCCAGTAGGGACAGGGGTTCACGGAACACCATATATTTT. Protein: CASRDRGSRNTIYF.

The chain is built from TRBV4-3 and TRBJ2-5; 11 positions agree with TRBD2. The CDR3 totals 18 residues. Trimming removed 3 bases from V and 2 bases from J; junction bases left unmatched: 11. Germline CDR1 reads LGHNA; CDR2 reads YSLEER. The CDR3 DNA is TGCGCCAGCAGCCAGGGACTTAGCGGGGGGGCAGTACAAGAGACCCAGTACTTC. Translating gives CASSQGLSGGAVQETQYF.

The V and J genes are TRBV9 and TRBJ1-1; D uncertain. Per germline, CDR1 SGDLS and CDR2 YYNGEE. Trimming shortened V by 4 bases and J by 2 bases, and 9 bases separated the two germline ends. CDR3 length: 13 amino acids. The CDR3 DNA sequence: TGTGCCAGCAGCTCCAACATCAACACTGAAGCTTTCTTT. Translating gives CASSSNINTEAFF.

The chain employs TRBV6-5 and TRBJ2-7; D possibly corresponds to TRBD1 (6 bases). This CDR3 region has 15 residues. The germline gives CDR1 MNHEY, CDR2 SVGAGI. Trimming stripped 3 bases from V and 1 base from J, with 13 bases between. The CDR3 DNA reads TGTGCCAGCAGTTATAACAGGGACCCTTCCTACGAGCAGTACGTC. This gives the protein CASSYNRDPSYEQYV.

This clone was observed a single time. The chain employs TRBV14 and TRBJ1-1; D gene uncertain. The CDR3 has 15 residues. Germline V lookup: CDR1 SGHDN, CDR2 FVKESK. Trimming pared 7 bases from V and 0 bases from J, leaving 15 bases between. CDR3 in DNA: TGTGCCAGCAACCCTCGGGAGACCATGAACACTGAAGCTTTCTTT. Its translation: CASNPRETMNTEAFF.